This passage covers 28 T cell receptor beta chains from one sample sequenced in a study of T-cell memory formation after mild COVID-19. From the 5' RACE reads, TCRdb called clonotypes with MiXCR, one entry per CDR3 protein. The sample lists just under 550,000 distinct CDR3 sequences; about 20% were seen once. The sample was PBMCs or a T cell subset sorted from them (not recorded which). These receptors came from an adult woman who had mild COVID-19 (a few samples of this study predate the infection). Cell type and time point are not known.

The chain has TRBV4-1 and TRBJ2-2; possibly TRBD2 for D (5 bases). The germline gives CDR1 MGHRA, CDR2 YSYEKL. This CDR3 has 15 residues. V was clipped by 6 bases and J by 5 bases, with 16 bases between them. As DNA, the CDR3 is TGCGCCAGCAGAAACCGGCACGGGGAAACCGGGGAGCTGTTTTTT. It specifies CASRNRHGETGELFF.

This clonotype was seen at least ten times. This chain connects TRBV6-5 to TRBJ2-7; TRBD1 matches 9 bases. The V gene's germline CDR1 is MNHEY and CDR2 SVGAGI. CDR3 length: 15 amino acids. Trimming cost V 6 bases and J 2 bases; bases outside gene matches: 8. This CDR3 reads CASRRKTGGPYEQYF. The CDR3 coding sequence is TGTGCCAGCAGGAGAAAGACAGGGGGGCCCTACGAGCAGTACTTC.

The CDR3 loop is CASSFIRNTEAFF. DNA of the CDR3: TGTGCCAGCAGCTTTATCCGGAACACTGAAGCTTTCTTT. V is TRBV7-8 and J is TRBJ1-1; D is unclear. This CDR3 is built from 13 residues. The V end lost 3 bases, the J end lost 1 base, and 6 bases lay between the germline ends. Germline V gene lookup returns CDR1 SGHVS and CDR2 FQNEAQ. The full variable domain, rest sourced from reference TRBV7-8 and TRBJ1-1, is GAGVSQSPRYKVAKRGQDVALRCDPISGHVSLFWYQQALGQGPEFLTYFQNEAQLDKSGLPSDRFFAERPEGSVSTLKIQRTQQEDSAVYLCASSFIRNTEAFFGQGTRLTVV.

The chain recombines TRBV5-4 with TRBJ2-1; D possibly uses TRBD1 or TRBD2 (5 bases each). V was cut by 4 bases and J by 3 bases, with 17 bases left in between. The CDR3 spans 16 residues. CDR1 and CDR2 (germline): SGHNT, YYREEE (reference sequence). The CDR3 DNA follows: TGTGCCAGCAGCGGGAAGGGGACCCGAAACTACAATGAGCAGTTCTTC. Translating it yields CASSGKGTRNYNEQFF.

This clonotype was counted between two and nine times. The V gene is TRBV15, the J gene TRBJ1-2, with D maybe TRBD1 (6 bases). Trimming cost V 1 base and J 2 bases, with 14 bases left between them. The CDR3 runs to 16 residues. In germline, CDR1 is LNHNV, CDR2 YYDKDF (reference sequence). The CDR3 protein is CATSRGPTGINYGYTF. Written as DNA, the CDR3 is TGTGCCACCAGCAGAGGCCCCACAGGGATAAACTATGGCTACACCTTC.

Only a few counts were recorded for this clonotype. The chain has TRBV4-1 and TRBJ1-2, with 12 nucleotides matching TRBD1. The CDR3 is made up of 16 amino acids. In germline, CDR1 is MGHRA, CDR2 YSYEKL. With 4 bases clipped from V and 8 bases from J, the junction kept 11 bases outside the gene matches. DNA of the CDR3: TGCGCCAGCAGCCCTCTTTGGGGACAGGGGGCGCCCGGCTACACCTTC. Translated, it gives CASSPLWGQGAPGYTF.

V gene TRBV27 combines with J gene TRBJ1-6, with D perhaps matching TRBD1 (6 bases). Looked up from germline, CDR1 is MNHEY and CDR2 is SMNVEV (reference sequence). With 4 bases removed from V and 6 bases from J, the gap between germline ends came to 10 bases. CDR3 size: 14 residues. The CDR3 sequence is CASSSDRSNSPLHF. DNA for the CDR3: TGTGCCAGCAGTTCTGACAGGTCTAATTCACCCCTCCACTTT.

The chain couples TRBV24-1 to TRBJ2-5, with TRBD2 matching over 8 bases. Losses at the gene ends were 1 base for V and 2 bases for J; bases not matched to a gene: 2. Germline V lookup: CDR1 KGHDR, CDR2 SFDVKD. This CDR3 contains 15 residues. The CDR3, as DNA: TGTGCCACCAGTGATTTCGGGGGGGGTCAAGAGACCCAGTACTTC. This gives the protein CATSDFGGGQETQYF.

The rearrangement joins TRBV9 to TRBJ2-2, with 7 bases that match TRBD2. With V trimmed by 3 bases and J by 1 base, 6 bases remained unmatched. Germline assignment: CDR1 SGDLS and CDR2 YYNGEE. The CDR3 sequence is 16 residues long. The DNA for the CDR3 is TGTGCCAGCAGCGCCCCTCGGGGGGAGAACACCGGGGAGCTGTTTTTT. Its protein product is CASSAPRGENTGELFF.

The V call is TRBV20-1, the J call TRBJ2-5; possibly TRBD2 for D (6 bases). CDR3 size: 14 residues. Trimming stripped 3 bases from V and 1 base from J, with 12 bases between. From germline, CDR1 is DFQATT and CDR2 SNEGSKA (reference sequence). This CDR3 reads CSAREGPFQETQYF. CDR3 in DNA: TGCAGTGCTAGGGAGGGACCTTTCCAAGAGACCCAGTACTTC.

This clonotype was observed a handful of times. The V and J genes are TRBV4-1 and TRBJ1-1; D gene ambiguous. Germline CDR1 is MGHRA and CDR2 is YSYEKL. CDR3 length: 13 amino acids. Trimming stripped 2 bases from V and 3 bases from J, with 7 bases between. The CDR3 sequence is CASSQLWDTEAFF. Written as DNA, the CDR3 is TGCGCCAGCAGCCAACTGTGGGACACTGAAGCTTTCTTT.

The rearrangement uses TRBV30 and TRBJ1-1; D is perhaps TRBD1 (6 bases). Trimming removed 4 bases at V and 4 bases at J, with 16 bases between. Germline V gives CDR1 GTSNPN, CDR2 SVGIG (reference sequence). CDR3 length equals 14 residues. CDR3 sequence (DNA): TGTGCCTGGATACACAGGGTTGTTGGCACTGAAGCTTTCTTT. It translates to CAWIHRVVGTEAFF.

The chain employs TRBV18 and TRBJ2-1; no clear D gene. Judging by the DNA end, TRBJ2-7 fits better; the J call may be wrong. Per germline, CDR1 KGHSH and CDR2 LQKENI. The CDR3 is made up of 13 amino acids. The CDR3 DNA reads TGTGCCAGCTCACCATACCGGTACAATGAGCAGTACTTC. It specifies CASSPYRYNEQYF.

This clonotype was seen a handful of times. The V and J genes are TRBV3-1 and TRBJ2-4, with 13 bases lining up with TRBD2. Germline CDR1 and CDR2: LGHDT and YNNKEL (reference sequence). Trimming took 4 bases from V and 0 from J; bases not matched to a gene: 6. This CDR3 comprises 18 residues. CDR3 in amino acids: CASSPGLAGDLAKNIQYF. In DNA, the CDR3 is TGTGCCAGCAGCCCCGGACTAGCGGGAGACCTAGCCAAAAACATTCAGTACTTC.

This clonotype has ten or more counts. V is TRBV27 and J is TRBJ2-7, with TRBD2 identical over 8 bases. CDR3 size: 14 residues. Germline CDR1 MNHEY, CDR2 SMNVEV (reference sequence). V shed 4 bases and J 2 bases; nucleotides not matched to a gene: 4. The CDR3 DNA reads TGTGCCAGCAGTTCCATAGCGGGGACCTACGAGCAGTACTTC. Translation: CASSSIAGTYEQYF.

This clonotype appeared a few times. This chain joins TRBV5-1 and TRBJ2-5; D unresolved. The germline gives CDR1 SGHRS, CDR2 YFSETQ. There are 14 residues in the CDR3. V lost 0 bases and J lost 4, with 10 bases in between. CDR3 nucleotide sequence: TGCGCCAGCAGCTTGGGGGAAGAAGGAGAGACCCAGTACTTC. Residues: CASSLGEEGETQYF.

The J gene is TRBJ1-5, the V gene TRBV19; D not resolved. CDR3 length equals 15 residues. V was pared by 1 base and J by 1 base, with 8 bases between. Germline assignment: CDR1 LNHDA and CDR2 SQIVND (reference sequence). In nucleotides, the CDR3 is TGTGCCAGTAGTATAGCGGGTGGGAGCAATCAGCCCCAGCATTTT. This sequence encodes CASSIAGGSNQPQHF.

The sample holds a few counts of this clonotype. V gene TRBV5-1 combines with J gene TRBJ2-6; D is undetermined. V was cut by 3 bases and J by 9 bases, with 10 bases left in between. The CDR3 is made up of 13 amino acids. Per the germline V gene, CDR1 is SGHRS and CDR2 is YFSETQ. The CDR3 DNA reads as TGCGCCAGCAGCTCACGCCTCCACAACGTCCTGACTTTC. Its protein product is CASSSRLHNVLTF.

This clonotype has a handful of counts. At one boundary the junction diverges from the germline segment, which might be a read error. The chain employs TRBV6-5 and TRBJ1-3; 12 bases align to TRBD1. This CDR3 spans 18 amino acids. Germline V gene data show CDR1 as MNHEY and CDR2 as SVGAGI. As DNA, the CDR3 is TGTGCCAGCAGTTACGGGCTCCCGGGACAGGGGGCTTCCTGGAACCCCTCATTT. It codes for CASSYGLPGQGASWNPSF.

This clonotype was recorded a few times. This chain links TRBV12-3 or TRBV12-4 with TRBJ1-2, with D unresolved. The ends were cut back, 3 bases at V and 5 bases at J, with 16 bases in the middle. This CDR3 is 15 amino acids long. CDR3 nucleotides: TGTGCCAGCAGTTTCGGCGACCCATCGTGGTATGGCTACACCTTC. Translated, it gives CASSFGDPSWYGYTF.

This clonotype was seen a few times. The chain couples TRBV7-6 to TRBJ1-1, with D maybe TRBD1 (5 bases). This CDR3 region has 15 residues. The germline V and J ends were trimmed by 5 bases and 1 base, with 14 bases remaining between them. Germline V lookup: CDR1 SGHVS, CDR2 FNYEAQ. Here the CDR3 reads CASSPSQGGNTEAFF. DNA for the CDR3: TGTGCCAGCAGCCCAAGCCAGGGTGGGAACACTGAAGCTTTCTTT. Full variable domain (missing parts from reference TRBV7-6 and TRBJ1-1): GAGVSQSPRYKVTKRGQDVALRCDPISGHVSLYWYRQALGQGPEFLTYFNYEAQQDKSGLPNDRFSAERPEGSISTLTIQRTEQRDSAMYRCASSPSQGGNTEAFFGQGTRLTVV.

The genes are TRBV4-1 and TRBJ2-3, with D uncertain. The germline CDR1 and CDR2 sequences are MGHRA and YSYEKL. The CDR3 spans 16 residues. Between the trimmed V and J ends, which lost 1 base and 0 bases, there was a span of 11 bases. The CDR3 spells CASSQVLAVSTDTQYF. CDR3 in DNA: TGCGCCAGCAGCCAAGTTCTGGCGGTGAGCACAGATACGCAGTATTTT.

This clonotype was recorded many times. This chain joins TRBV2 and TRBJ2-7; a weak D match, TRBD1 (6 bases). Trimming took off 7 bases at V and 3 bases at J, with 10 bases between the two ends. Per germline, CDR1 SNHLY and CDR2 FYNNEI. The CDR3 length is 12 residues. The CDR3 sequence is CASTRGYYEQYF. The CDR3 DNA reads as TGTGCCAGCACCAGGGGATACTACGAGCAGTACTTC.

V gene TRBV14 combines with J gene TRBJ2-1, with TRBD2 matching over 9 bases. V lost 1 base, J lost 8 bases, and 6 bases stayed unmatched. From germline, CDR1 is SGHDN and CDR2 FVKESK. The CDR3 consists of 15 residues. CDR3 sequence reads: CASSQGLAAWYEQFF. The DNA of the CDR3 is TGTGCCAGCAGCCAAGGACTAGCGGCCTGGTATGAGCAGTTCTTC.

This sequence joins TRBV7-9 and TRBJ2-6; unclear D gene. Trimming took 5 bases from V and 0 from J, leaving 23 bases between them. The CDR3 has 20 amino acids. Germline CDR1 reads SEHNR; CDR2 reads FQNEAQ (reference sequence). CDR3 sequence: CASSGQLGQPSSSGANVLTF. The CDR3 DNA is TGTGCCAGCAGCGGCCAGCTTGGGCAGCCATCCAGCTCTGGGGCCAACGTCCTGACTTTC.

This clonotype was seen a few times. This rearrangement joins TRBV20-1 to TRBJ2-2; 11 bases agree with TRBD2. V gave up 1 base and J gave up 1 base; unmatched junction bases: 5. The CDR3 covers 17 residues. Germline assignment: CDR1 DFQATT and CDR2 SNEGSKA (reference sequence). CDR3 bases: TGCAGTGCTAGAGCGACTAGCGGGGCCCGGAACACCGGGGAGCTGTTTTTT. This encodes CSARATSGARNTGELFF.

This clonotype was counted ten times or more. The chain is built from TRBV12-3 or TRBV12-4 and TRBJ1-4, with a tentative D call TRBD1 (5 bases). CDR3 size: 13 residues. V lost 6 bases and J 7 bases, leaving 12 bases between the germline ends. The CDR3 DNA is TGTGCCAGCAGCTACGGGGGGTCTGAAAAACTGTTTTTT. This encodes CASSYGGSEKLFF.

Only a few counts were recorded for this clonotype. The J gene is TRBJ2-7, the V gene TRBV12-3 or TRBV12-4; possibly TRBD2 for D (5 bases). V shed 5 bases and J shed 0 bases, with 23 bases lying between them. The CDR3 length is 18 residues. The CDR3 protein is CASSPPRGPRLLSYEQYF. In DNA form, the CDR3 reads TGTGCCAGCAGTCCCCCAAGAGGGCCCCGACTCCTCTCCTACGAGCAGTACTTC.